This TCR beta chain was sequenced in a study of PD-L1 blockade in urothelial cancer. This clone has just a few counts. V was pared by 7 bases and J by 0 bases, with 10 bases between. The CDR3 loop spans 14 amino acids. Germline V gives CDR1 MNHNS, CDR2 SASEGT. Each PCR reaction had synthetic TCR analog templates spiked into it. Repertoires were generated with immunoSEQ multiplex PCR, while TCRdb's copy carries only in-frame clones and drops some. Of about 55,000 clones listed, roughly 80% are singletons. Time point indicated: pretreatment peripheral blood. V and J are TRBV6-1 and TRBJ2-1; no definite D call. The source is a man in his 70s with urothelial cancer. The sample in question was PBMCs, obtained around atezolizumab (anti-PD-L1) treatment. The CDR3 nucleotides are TGTGCCAGCATTAGCCTAAGCTCCTACAATGAGCAGTTCTTC. Its translation is CASISLSSYNEQFF.